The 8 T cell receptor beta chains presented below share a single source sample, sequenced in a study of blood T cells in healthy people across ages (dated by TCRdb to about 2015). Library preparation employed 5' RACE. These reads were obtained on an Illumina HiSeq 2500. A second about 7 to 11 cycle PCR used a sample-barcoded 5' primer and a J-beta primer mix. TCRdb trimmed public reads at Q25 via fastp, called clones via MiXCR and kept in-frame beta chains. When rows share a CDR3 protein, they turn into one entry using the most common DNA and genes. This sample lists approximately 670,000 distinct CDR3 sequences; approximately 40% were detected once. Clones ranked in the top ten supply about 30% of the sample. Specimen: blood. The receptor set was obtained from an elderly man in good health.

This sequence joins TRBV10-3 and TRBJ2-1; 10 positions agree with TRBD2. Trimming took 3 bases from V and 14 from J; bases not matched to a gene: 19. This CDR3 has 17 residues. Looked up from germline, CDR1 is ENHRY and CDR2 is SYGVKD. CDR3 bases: TGTGCCATCAGTGATGGCCTACCGGGACTAGCGAGAAAGTGGAAGTTCTTC. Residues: CAISDGLPGLARKWKFF.

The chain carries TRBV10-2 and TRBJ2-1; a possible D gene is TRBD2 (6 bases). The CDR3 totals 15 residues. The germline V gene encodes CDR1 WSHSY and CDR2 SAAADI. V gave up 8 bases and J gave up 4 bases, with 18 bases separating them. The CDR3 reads CASVDGKGRYNEQFF. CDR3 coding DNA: TGCGCCAGCGTCGATGGGAAGGGGAGGTACAATGAGCAGTTCTTC.

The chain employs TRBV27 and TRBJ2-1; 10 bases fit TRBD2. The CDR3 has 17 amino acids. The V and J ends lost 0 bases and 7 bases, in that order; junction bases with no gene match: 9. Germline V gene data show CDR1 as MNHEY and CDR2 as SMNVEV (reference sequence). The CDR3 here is CASSLSSSGSLANEQFF. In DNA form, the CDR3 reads TGTGCCAGCAGTTTATCGTCTAGCGGGAGTCTAGCAAATGAGCAGTTCTTC.

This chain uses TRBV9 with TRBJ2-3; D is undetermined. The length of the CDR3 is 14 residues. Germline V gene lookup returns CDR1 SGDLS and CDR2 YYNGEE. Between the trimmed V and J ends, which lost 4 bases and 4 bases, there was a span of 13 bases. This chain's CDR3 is CASSKARWADTQYF. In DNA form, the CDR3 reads TGTGCCAGCAGCAAGGCTAGGTGGGCAGATACGCAGTATTTT.

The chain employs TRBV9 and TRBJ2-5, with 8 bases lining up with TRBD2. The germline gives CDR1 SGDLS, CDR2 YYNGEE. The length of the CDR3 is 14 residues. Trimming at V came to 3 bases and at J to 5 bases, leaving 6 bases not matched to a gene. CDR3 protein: CASSGGTRGETQYF. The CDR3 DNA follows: TGTGCCAGCAGCGGGGGGACTAGGGGGGAGACCCAGTACTTC.

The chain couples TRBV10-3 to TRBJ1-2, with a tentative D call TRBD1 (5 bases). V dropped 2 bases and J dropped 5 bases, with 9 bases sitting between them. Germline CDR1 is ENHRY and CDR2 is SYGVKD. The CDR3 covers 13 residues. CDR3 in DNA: TGTGCCATCAGTGAGCGGGGGAGTTATGGCTACACCTTC. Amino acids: CAISERGSYGYTF.

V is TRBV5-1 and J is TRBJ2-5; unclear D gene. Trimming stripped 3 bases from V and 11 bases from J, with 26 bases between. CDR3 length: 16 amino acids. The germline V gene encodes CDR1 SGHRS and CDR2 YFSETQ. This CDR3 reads CASSSTKGYTGNEQYF. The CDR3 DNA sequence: TGCGCCAGCAGCTCGACAAAAGGGTATACGGGCAATGAGCAGTACTTC.

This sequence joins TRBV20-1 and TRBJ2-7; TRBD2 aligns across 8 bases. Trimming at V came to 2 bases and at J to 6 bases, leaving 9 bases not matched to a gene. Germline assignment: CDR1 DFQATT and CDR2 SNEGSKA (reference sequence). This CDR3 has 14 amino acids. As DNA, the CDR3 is TGCAGTGCTAGACTAGGACTAGCAGTAGTCGAGCAGTACTTC. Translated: CSARLGLAVVEQYF.